The sample holds a few counts of the clone carrying this T cell receptor (beta chain). Its target is not known. The data derive from a study of cytomegalovirus exposure and HLA in healthy donors. Study-wide points: In vitro testing confirmed three CMV-associated chains as specific for CMV antigens. Altogether, some 170 TCR beta chains were recorded as cytomegalovirus-associated. Across all donors, roughly uniform sequencing depth was an assumption of the presence/absence analyses. CMV serostatus was the only recorded immune exposure for donors.

It was with 60 Vbeta and 13 Jbeta primers that the PCR ran. Profiling relied on immunoSEQ multiplex PCR, and the TCRdb table lists in-frame clones only, not all of them. The sample holds 100,000 or so clones, about 79% seen once. CDR1 and CDR2 from the germline V gene are SSHAT and FNYEAQ (reference sequence). J was trimmed by 7 bases and V by 5 bases; bases with no gene match: 11. The CDR3 runs to 15 residues. The TCR comes from a female donor in good health and CMV-seropositive. V is TRBV7-7 and J is TRBJ2-1, with 7 bases identical to TRBD2. Sequencing used PBMCs. CDR3 sequence reads: CASSLRWGGWNEQFF. In DNA, the CDR3 is TGTGCCAGCAGCCTCCGCTGGGGAGGGTGGAATGAGCAGTTCTTC.